The clone carrying this T cell receptor beta chain came up a few times. The antigen is unknown. Germline CDR1 reads LNHDA; CDR2 reads SQIVND (reference sequence). V gave up 5 bases and J gave up 6 bases, with 13 bases separating them. The CDR3 contains 13 residues. CD45RO-negative CD8 cells positively selected for CCR7 made up the naive population, which excluded terminally differentiated effector memory CD45RA+ cells. This record comes from a study of shared clonotypes between healthy human individuals. Study-level points and caveats: Sequencing depth was expected to affect clonotype sharing among donors. Non-shared clonotypes showed lower generation probabilities than clonotypes common to all four donors. Clonotypes that were shared across a few donors made up 4.5% to 5% of naive CD4 clonotypes.

In replicate PCRs of sorted subsets, about 190 ng DNA, about 30,000 T cell genomes, was used. Some clones are missing from TCRdb's copy, which holds only in-frame ones; the method was immunoSEQ multiplex PCR. The repertoire includes some 2,100,000 clones, about 93% of them detected once, and around 1.7% sits in the top ten. What was sequenced was naive CD8+ T cells from PBMCs. The TCR was taken from a man between 18 and 35 years old in good health. Some clones in this sample may be carry-over from other donors' samples. V is TRBV19 and J is TRBJ1-2; no definite D call. CDR3 in DNA: TGTGCCAGTAGTTGGAAAGGGCGCAATGGCTACACCTTC. This translates into CASSWKGRNGYTF.